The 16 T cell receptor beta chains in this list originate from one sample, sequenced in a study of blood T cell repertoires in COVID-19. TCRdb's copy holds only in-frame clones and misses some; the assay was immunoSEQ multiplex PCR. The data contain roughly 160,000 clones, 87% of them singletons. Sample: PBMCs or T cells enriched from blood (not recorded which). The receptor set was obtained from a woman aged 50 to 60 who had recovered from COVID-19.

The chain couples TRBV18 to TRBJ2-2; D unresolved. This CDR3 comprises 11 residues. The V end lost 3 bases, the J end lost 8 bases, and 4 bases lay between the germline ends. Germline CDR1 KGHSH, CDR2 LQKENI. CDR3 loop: CASSPAGELFF. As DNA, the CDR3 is TGTGCCAGCTCACCGGCAGGGGAGCTGTTTTTT.

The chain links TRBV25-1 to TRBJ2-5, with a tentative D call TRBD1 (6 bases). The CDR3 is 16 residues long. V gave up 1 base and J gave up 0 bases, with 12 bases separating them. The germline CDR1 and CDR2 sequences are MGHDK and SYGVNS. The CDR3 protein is CASSESGQLNQETQYF. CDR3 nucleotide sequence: TGTGCCAGCAGTGAATCCGGACAGCTAAACCAAGAGACCCAGTACTTC.

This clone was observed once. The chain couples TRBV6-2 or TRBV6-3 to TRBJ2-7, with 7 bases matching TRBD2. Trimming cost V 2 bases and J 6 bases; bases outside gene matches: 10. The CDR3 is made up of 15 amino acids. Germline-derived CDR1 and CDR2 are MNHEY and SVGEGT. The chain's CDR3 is CASSYPSGTSVEQYF. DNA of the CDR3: TGTGCCAGCAGTTACCCGTCAGGAACTAGCGTCGAGCAGTACTTC.

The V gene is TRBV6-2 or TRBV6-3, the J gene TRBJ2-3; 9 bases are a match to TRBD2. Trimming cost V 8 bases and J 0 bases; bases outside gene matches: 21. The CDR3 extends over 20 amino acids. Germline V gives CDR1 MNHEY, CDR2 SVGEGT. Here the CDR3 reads CASRHDPGSSGSSSTDTQYF. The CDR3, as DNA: TGTGCCAGCCGCCACGACCCAGGGAGTAGCGGGAGCTCTAGCACAGATACGCAGTATTTT.

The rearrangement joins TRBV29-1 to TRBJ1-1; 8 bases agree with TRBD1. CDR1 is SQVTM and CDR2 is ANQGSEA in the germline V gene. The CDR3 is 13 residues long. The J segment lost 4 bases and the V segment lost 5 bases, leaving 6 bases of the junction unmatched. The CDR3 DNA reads TGCAGCGTTTATACAGGGGGAGCCACTGAAGCTTTCTTT. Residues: CSVYTGGATEAFF.

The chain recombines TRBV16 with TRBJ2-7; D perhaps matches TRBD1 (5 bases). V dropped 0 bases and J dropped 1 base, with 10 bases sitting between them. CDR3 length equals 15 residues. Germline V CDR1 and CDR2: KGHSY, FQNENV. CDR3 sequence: CASSQSARTSYEQYF. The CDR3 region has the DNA TGTGCCAGCAGCCAATCGGCCAGGACATCCTACGAGCAGTACTTC.

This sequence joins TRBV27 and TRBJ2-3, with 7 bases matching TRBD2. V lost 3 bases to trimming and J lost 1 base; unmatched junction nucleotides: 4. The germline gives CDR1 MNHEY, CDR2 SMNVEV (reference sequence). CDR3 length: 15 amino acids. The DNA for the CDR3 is TGTGCCAGCAGTTTCTCGGGGGGTGGCACAGATACGCAGTATTTT. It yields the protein CASSFSGGGTDTQYF.

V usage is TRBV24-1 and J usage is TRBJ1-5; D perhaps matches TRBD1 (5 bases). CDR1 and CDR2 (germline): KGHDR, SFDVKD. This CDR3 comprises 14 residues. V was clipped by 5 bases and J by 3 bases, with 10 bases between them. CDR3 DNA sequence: TGTGCCACCAGTGCCGACAGCTACAATCAGCCCCAGCATTTT. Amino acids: CATSADSYNQPQHF.

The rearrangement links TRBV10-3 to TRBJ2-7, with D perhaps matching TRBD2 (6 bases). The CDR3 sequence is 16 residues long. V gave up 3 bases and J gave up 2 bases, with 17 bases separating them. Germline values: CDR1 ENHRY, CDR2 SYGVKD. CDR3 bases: TGTGCCATCAGTGAAGGGGAGGCAGGTTCAACCTACGAGCAGTACTTC. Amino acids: CAISEGEAGSTYEQYF.

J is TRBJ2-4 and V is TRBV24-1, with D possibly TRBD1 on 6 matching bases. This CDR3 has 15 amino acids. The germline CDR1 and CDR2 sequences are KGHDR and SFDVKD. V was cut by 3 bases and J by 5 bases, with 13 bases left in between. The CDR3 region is CATSDDEQGENIQYF. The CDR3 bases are TGTGCCACCAGTGATGATGAACAGGGTGAAAACATTCAGTACTTC.

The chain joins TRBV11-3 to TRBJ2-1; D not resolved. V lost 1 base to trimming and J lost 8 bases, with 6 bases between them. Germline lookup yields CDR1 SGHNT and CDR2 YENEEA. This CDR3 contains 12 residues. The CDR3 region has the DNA TGTGCCAGCAGCTTAGTACTCCATGAGCAGTTCTTC. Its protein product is CASSLVLHEQFF.

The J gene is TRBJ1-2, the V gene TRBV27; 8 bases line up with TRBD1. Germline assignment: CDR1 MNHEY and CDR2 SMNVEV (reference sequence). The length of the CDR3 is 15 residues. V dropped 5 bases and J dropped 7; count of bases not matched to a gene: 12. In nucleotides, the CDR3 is TGTGCCAGCAGTCTCGTCAGACAGGGGCTGAGTGGCTACACCTTC. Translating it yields CASSLVRQGLSGYTF.

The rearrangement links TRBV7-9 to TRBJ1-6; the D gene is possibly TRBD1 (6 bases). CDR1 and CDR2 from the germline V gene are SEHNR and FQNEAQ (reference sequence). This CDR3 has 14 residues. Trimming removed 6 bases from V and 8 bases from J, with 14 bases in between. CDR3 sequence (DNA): TGTGCCAGCAGATTACAGGGATGGGATTCACCCCTCCACTTT. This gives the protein CASRLQGWDSPLHF.

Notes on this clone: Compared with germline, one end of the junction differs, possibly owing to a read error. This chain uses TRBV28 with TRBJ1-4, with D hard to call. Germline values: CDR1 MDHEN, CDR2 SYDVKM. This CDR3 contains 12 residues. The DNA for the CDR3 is TGTGCCAACAGTTTCTCGACGGGAAAACTGTTTTTT. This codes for CANSFSTGKLFF.

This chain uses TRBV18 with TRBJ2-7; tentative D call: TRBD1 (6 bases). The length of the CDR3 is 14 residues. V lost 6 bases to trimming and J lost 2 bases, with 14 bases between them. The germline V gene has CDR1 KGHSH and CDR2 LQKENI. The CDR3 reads CASSKGESTYEQYF. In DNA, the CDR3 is TGTGCCAGCTCTAAGGGGGAATCTACCTACGAGCAGTACTTC.

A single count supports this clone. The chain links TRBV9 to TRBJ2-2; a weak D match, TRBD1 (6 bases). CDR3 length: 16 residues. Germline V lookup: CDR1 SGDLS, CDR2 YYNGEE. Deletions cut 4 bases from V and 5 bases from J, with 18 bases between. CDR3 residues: CASSPPGRGSTGELFF. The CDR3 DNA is TGTGCCAGCAGCCCCCCAGGCAGGGGAAGTACCGGGGAGCTGTTTTTT.